This T cell receptor beta chain was identified during a study of CD8 T cells in ankylosing spondylitis. Study-wide results and limits: Clones linked to disease, bearing a CD8+ phenotype, were relatively rare in peripheral blood.

Looked up from germline, CDR1 is SGHTA and CDR2 is FQGNSA. The CDR3 runs to 16 residues. V lost 5 bases and J lost 7; bases outside the gene matches: 12. In regard to this clonotype: Its antigen is not identified.

Quantitative 5'-RACE was performed with molecular barcodes, and it yielded the TCR beta libraries. MiXCR, applied by TCRdb to the 5' RACE reads, yields one record per CDR3 protein. The profile covers 340,000 or so distinct CDR3 sequences, with 14% to 15% appearing a single time and 0.85% to 1.4% taken by the ten largest. The clonotype comes from a male donor with ankylosing spondylitis or in good health (not recorded which). The specimen sequenced was blood, either unsorted or a sorted T cell fraction (not recorded which). The chain combines TRBV7-2 with TRBJ2-2; 8 bases are shared with TRBD2. CDR3 residues: CASSPGPGRVGGELFF. CDR3 DNA: TGTGCCAGCAGCCCTGGGCCCGGGAGGGTCGGCGGGGAGCTGTTTTTT.